Listed below are T cell receptor beta chains from one sample, sequenced in a study of T cell responses to AZD1222 COVID-19 vaccine. The data were produced by immunoSEQ multiplex PCR, yet TCRdb's version contains in-frame clones alone and is incomplete. This table holds 150,000 to 160,000 clones, over 90% found once. This material consisted of peripheral blood, taken 28 days after the second AZD1222 dose. The receptors here all came from an adult who received the AZD1222 COVID-19 vaccine. The CDR3 runs from the conserved cysteine through the conserved F or W. A D gene is named only where the DNA matches it firmly. The size field is filled for only some rows; it gives once, few, many or a size class.

size	V	J	D	CDR3	DNA
.	TRBV11-3	TRBJ2-1	TRBD2	CASSLDPAGRGEQFF	TGTGCCAGCAGCTTAGATCCAGCGGGACGCGGTGAGCAGTTCTTC
.	TRBV28	TRBJ2-7	.	CASSFRLRTYEQYF	TGTGCCAGCAGTTTCCGGCTCAGAACCTACGAGCAGTACTTC
.	TRBV27	TRBJ1-1	.	CASSFGGRGTEAFF	TGTGCCAGCAGTTTTGGGGGGCGCGGCACTGAAGCTTTCTTT
.	TRBV7-8	TRBJ1-4	TRBD1	CASSLSGTGWDEKLFF	TGTGCCAGCAGCTTATCGGGGACAGGGTGGGATGAAAAACTGTTTTTT
.	TRBV10-2	TRBJ2-1	.	CASSESVAGMQFF	TGCGCCAGCAGTGAGTCTGTTGCGGGGATGCAGTTCTTC
.	TRBV7-9	TRBJ2-2	.	CASSLYYGSTGELFF	TGTGCCAGCAGCTTATATTACGGGTCCACCGGGGAGCTGTTTTTT
once	TRBV6-5	TRBJ2-7	TRBD1	CASSYRGRGYF	TGTGCCAGCTCTTACAGGGGCCGGGGGTACTTC
few	TRBV2	TRBJ2-5	.	CASSEAGKQETQYF	TGTGCCAGCAGTGAAGCGGGGAAACAAGAGACCCAGTACTTC
.	TRBV11-2	TRBJ1-1	.	CASSLGTSAEAFF	TGTGCCAGCAGCTTAGGGACAAGCGCTGAAGCTTTCTTT
.	TRBV6-1	TRBJ1-4	.	CASSAPSGEETNEKLFF	TGTGCCAGCAGTGCGCCTTCAGGGGAGGAAACTAATGAAAAACTGTTTTTT
once	TRBV5-1	TRBJ1-4	TRBD1	CASSSRDRGNEKLFF	TGCGCCAGCAGCAGCCGGGACAGGGGTAATGAAAAACTGTTTTTT
.	TRBV2	TRBJ2-1	.	CASSTEPTASEQFF	TGTGCCAGCAGTACGGAGCCGACAGCAAGTGAGCAGTTCTTC
once	TRBV11-2	TRBJ2-1	TRBD2	CASSPGGFQFF	TGTGCCAGCAGCCCGGGGGGTTTCCAGTTCTTC
.	TRBV28	TRBJ1-5	.	CASSLREASNQPQHF	TGTGCCAGCAGTTTGCGCGAGGCTAGCAATCAGCCCCAGCATTTT
.	TRBV25-1	TRBJ2-3	TRBD2	CASRALAGGTDTQYF	TGTGCCAGCAGAGCCCTAGCGGGGGGCACAGATACGCAGTATTTT
.	TRBV19	TRBJ1-5	TRBD1	CASTRTGKGQPQHF	TGTGCCAGTACACGGACAGGGAAAGGTCAGCCCCAGCATTTT
.	TRBV28	TRBJ1-5	.	CASSFQLFTKQPQHF	TGTGCCAGCAGTTTTCAGCTGTTCACAAAACAGCCCCAGCATTTT
.	TRBV2	TRBJ1-2	.	CASSPGIYYGYTF	TGTGCCAGCAGTCCCGGGATTTACTATGGCTACACCTTC
.	TRBV6-1	TRBJ1-2	TRBD1	CASSERAGGPYGYTF	TGTGCCAGCAGTGAAAGGGCAGGGGGCCCCTATGGCTACACCTTC
.	TRBV19	TRBJ1-1	TRBD1	CASSEGQGLLRTEAFF	TGTGCCAGTAGCGAGGGACAGGGGCTTTTAAGGACTGAAGCTTTCTTT
.	TRBV6-5	TRBJ2-7	.	CASSYGLYEQYF	TGTGCCAGCAGTTACGGTCTCTACGAGCAGTACTTC
few	TRBV12-3/TRBV12-4	TRBJ2-2	.	CASSLGAGELFF	TGTGCCAGCAGTTTAGGTGCCGGGGAGCTGTTTTTT
.	TRBV6-6	TRBJ2-1	.	CASSYYVQGGNEQFF	TGTGCCAGCAGTTACTACGTCCAGGGGGGTAATGAGCAGTTCTTC
.	TRBV2	TRBJ1-6	.	CASSGSSYSPLHF	TGTGCCAGCAGTGGCTCCTCTTATTCACCCCTCCACTTT
.	TRBV7-9	TRBJ1-3	.	CASSRDTSGNTIYF	TGTGCCAGCAGTCGGGACACCTCTGGAAACACCATATATTTT
.	TRBV3-1/TRBV3-2	TRBJ1-5	.	CASSRDPNQPQHF	TGTGCCAGCAGCCGGGACCCTAATCAGCCCCAGCATTTT
.	TRBV20-1	TRBJ1-1	.	CSARGNTEAFF	TGCAGTGCTAGAGGAAACACTGAAGCTTTCTTT
.	TRBV10-1	TRBJ2-1	TRBD2	CASSETSGRTDEQFF	TGCGCCAGCAGTGAAACTAGCGGGAGAACCGATGAGCAGTTCTTC
once	TRBV19	TRBJ1-2	.	CASIGWATRGDYGYTF	TGTGCCAGTATTGGTTGGGCCACACGTGGAGACTATGGCTACACCTTC
.	TRBV7-9	TRBJ2-1	TRBD2	CAGTSGRISYNEQFF	TGTGCCGGGACCAGCGGGAGGATCTCCTACAATGAGCAGTTCTTC
.	TRBV27	TRBJ2-7	.	CATRSHSAYEQYF	TGTGCCACCAGATCCCATAGCGCCTACGAGCAGTACTTC
.	TRBV3-1/TRBV3-2	TRBJ1-2	.	CASSQARVGYGYTF	TGTGCCAGCAGCCAAGCCAGGGTTGGCTATGGCTACACCTTC
once	TRBV30	TRBJ2-7	.	CAWGEASYEQYF	TGTGCCTGGGGGGAGGCTTCCTACGAGCAGTACTTC
.	TRBV5-1	TRBJ1-5	.	CASSLTGPNQPQHF	TGCGCCAGCAGCTTGACAGGGCCAAATCAGCCCCAGCATTTT
.	TRBV10-3	TRBJ1-1	.	CAISAGANTEAFF	TGTGCCATCAGTGCCGGTGCTAACACTGAAGCTTTCTTT
.	TRBV19	TRBJ1-2	TRBD1	CASSMVGQYYGYTF	TGTGCCAGTAGTATGGTGGGACAGTACTATGGCTACACCTTC
once	TRBV5-1	TRBJ1-2	.	CASSFGDTAPYGYTF	TGCGCCAGCAGCTTCGGGGACACCGCCCCGTATGGCTACACCTTC
.	TRBV6-5	TRBJ1-3	TRBD1	CASSLRPGQGNTIYF	TGTGCCAGCAGTTTGCGTCCGGGACAGGGAAACACCATATATTTT
.	TRBV18	TRBJ1-2	.	CASSRTLDYGYTF	TGTGCCAGCTCACGGACCCTCGACTATGGCTACACCTTC
.	TRBV2	TRBJ1-6	.	CASSDGTHSPLHF	TGTGCCAGCAGTGACGGTACCCATTCACCCCTCCACTTT
.	TRBV2	TRBJ1-5	TRBD1	CASTTTGGGNQPQHF	TGTGCCAGTACTACAACAGGGGGCGGCAATCAGCCCCAGCATTTT
.	TRBV12-3/TRBV12-4	TRBJ1-2	.	CASSSQGYGYTF	TGTGCCAGCAGTTCCCAGGGATATGGCTACACCTTC
once	TRBV12-5	TRBJ1-1	.	CASGLVGAEAFF	TGTGCTAGTGGTTTGGTAGGGGCAGAAGCTTTCTTT
once	TRBV5-4	TRBJ1-2	.	CASSTGYGYTF	TGTGCCAGCAGCACGGGGTATGGCTACACCTTC
.	TRBV2	TRBJ1-3	.	CASRQGNRGNTIYF	TGTGCCAGCAGGCAGGGTAATAGAGGAAACACCATATATTTT
.	TRBV12-3/TRBV12-4	TRBJ2-7	.	CASSLNNYERYF	TGTGCCAGCAGTTTAAATAACTACGAGCGGTACTTC
.	TRBV30	TRBJ2-7	.	CAWSQRAIAYEQYF	TGTGCCTGGAGTCAGCGGGCCATAGCCTACGAGCAGTACTTC
few	TRBV4-1	TRBJ2-2	TRBD2	CASSQDTGGRAGGELFF	TGCGCCAGCAGCCAAGATACTGGCGGGAGGGCCGGCGGGGAGCTGTTTTTT